This record covers a single T cell receptor beta chain. This entry belongs to a study of control samples from healthy donors and cancer patients. The protocol was immunoSEQ multiplex PCR, while the TCRdb copy is restricted to in-frame clones and leaves out a portion. The sample holds under 200,000 clones, about nine tenths seen once. The CDR3 is made up of 15 amino acids. V is TRBV12-2 and J is TRBJ2-1; the table's TRBD1 call for D was not verified on the DNA. TRBV12-2 is a pseudogene segment. The sequence was collected from a woman younger than 45 in good health. The sample comprised blood. In nucleotides, the CDR3 is TGTGCAAGTCGCTTAGAGAAGGACAGGGGCAATGAGCAGTTCTTC. Its protein is CASRLEKDRGNEQFF.